This entry describes one TCR beta chain. The antigen remains unidentified. The United States was where all participants with HIV were treated. With survey level as its setting, the immunoSEQ assay was v3.0. Sequencing targeted 40,000-50,000 T-cell genomes per sample. Data came from immunoSEQ multiplex PCR; TCRdb stores just in-frame clones and leaves some out. In the table there are around 26,000 clones, 76% of which are singletons. This sample is part of a study of long-term antiretroviral therapy in people with HIV. Overall study findings and caveats: Subsequent to ART, diversity was augmented yet persisted below that of transplant donor controls. Pre-ART expanded clones dominated the repertoire at every time point.

The sample here was unsorted PBMCs, taken 0.5 years after starting antiretroviral therapy. This TCR was sampled from a woman between 40 and 55 years old with HIV.

As DNA, the CDR3 is TGTGCCAGCAGCTCCCGGGGGGACACAGATACGCAGTATTTT. It codes for CASSSRGDTDTQYF. This chain connects TRBV5-4 to TRBJ2-3; 7 bases line up with TRBD2. V lost 3 bases and J lost 2; bases outside the gene matches: 3. CDR1 is SGHNT and CDR2 is YYREEE in the germline V gene (reference sequence). This CDR3 spans 14 amino acids.